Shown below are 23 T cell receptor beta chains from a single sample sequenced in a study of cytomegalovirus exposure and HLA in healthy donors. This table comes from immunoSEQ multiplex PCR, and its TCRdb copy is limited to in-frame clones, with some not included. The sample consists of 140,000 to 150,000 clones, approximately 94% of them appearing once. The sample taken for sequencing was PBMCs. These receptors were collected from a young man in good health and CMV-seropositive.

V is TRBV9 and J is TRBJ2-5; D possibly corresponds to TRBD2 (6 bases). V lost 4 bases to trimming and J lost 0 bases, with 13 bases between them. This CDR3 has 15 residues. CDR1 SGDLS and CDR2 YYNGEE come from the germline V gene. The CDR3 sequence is CASSPGTVNQETQYF. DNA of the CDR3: TGTGCCAGCAGCCCCGGGACTGTTAACCAAGAGACCCAGTACTTC.

The CDR3 region has the DNA TGTGCCAGCAGCTTACAACAGGGGACGGCCTACTCCTACGAGCAGTACTTC. It yields the protein CASSLQQGTAYSYEQYF. This chain uses TRBV7-2 with TRBJ2-7, with 7 bases matching TRBD1. After removal of 2 bases from V and 0 bases from J, the junction contained 10 bases not matched to a gene. CDR3 length: 17 residues. Germline lookup yields CDR1 SGHTA and CDR2 FQGNSA.

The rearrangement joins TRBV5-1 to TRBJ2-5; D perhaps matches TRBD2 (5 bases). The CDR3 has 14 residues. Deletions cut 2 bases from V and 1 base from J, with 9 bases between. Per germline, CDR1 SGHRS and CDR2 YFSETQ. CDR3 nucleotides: TGCGCCAGCAGCTTTTCGGGATTCCAAGAGACCCAGTACTTC. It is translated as CASSFSGFQETQYF.

The CDR3 DNA follows: TGTGCCAGCAGCAACCCTTATCGAGACGAGCAGTACTTC. As protein: CASSNPYRDEQYF. The chain joins TRBV5-6 to TRBJ2-7; no clear D gene. CDR1 and CDR2 from the germline V gene are SGHDT and YYEEEE. The CDR3 runs to 13 residues. Deletions cut 4 bases from V and 5 bases from J, with 13 bases between. The full variable domain, rest sourced from reference TRBV5-6 and TRBJ2-7, is DAGVTQSPTHLIKTRGQQVTLRCSPKSGHDTVSWYQQALGQGPQFIFQYYEEEERQRGNFPDRFSGHQFPNYSSELNVNALLLGDSALYLCASSNPYRDEQYFGPGTRLTVT.

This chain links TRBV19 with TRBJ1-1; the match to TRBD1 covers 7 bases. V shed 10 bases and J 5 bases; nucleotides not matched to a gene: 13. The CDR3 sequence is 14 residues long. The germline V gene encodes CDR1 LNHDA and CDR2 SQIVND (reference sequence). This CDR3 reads CATRTGLPGTEAFF. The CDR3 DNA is TGTGCCACCAGGACAGGCCTCCCTGGAACTGAAGCTTTCTTT.

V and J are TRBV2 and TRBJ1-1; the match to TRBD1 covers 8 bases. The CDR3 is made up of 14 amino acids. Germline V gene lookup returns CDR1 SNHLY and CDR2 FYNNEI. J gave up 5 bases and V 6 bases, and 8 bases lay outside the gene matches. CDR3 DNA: TGTGCCAGCAGCATTCAGGGGGCCTGGACTGAAGCTTTCTTT. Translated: CASSIQGAWTEAFF.

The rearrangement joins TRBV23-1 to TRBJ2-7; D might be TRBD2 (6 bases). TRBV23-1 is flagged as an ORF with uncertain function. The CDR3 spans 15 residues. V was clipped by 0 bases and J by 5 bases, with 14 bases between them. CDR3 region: CASSQSFVGSHEQYF. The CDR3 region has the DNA TGCGCCAGCAGTCAATCGTTCGTCGGGAGCCACGAGCAGTACTTC.

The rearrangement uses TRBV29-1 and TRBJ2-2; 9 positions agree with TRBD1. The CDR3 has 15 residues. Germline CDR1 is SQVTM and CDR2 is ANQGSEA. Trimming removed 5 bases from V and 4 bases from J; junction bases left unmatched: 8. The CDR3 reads CSVSLGQGITGELFF. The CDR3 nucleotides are TGCAGCGTTAGTTTAGGACAGGGGATCACCGGGGAGCTGTTTTTT.

The CDR3 bases are TGTGCCTGGAGTGGAACAGGGAACACCGGGGAGCTGTTTTTT. Translating gives CAWSGTGNTGELFF. This sequence joins TRBV30 and TRBJ2-2, with a tentative D call TRBD1 (5 bases). Germline values: CDR1 GTSNPN, CDR2 SVGIG (reference sequence). Trimming shortened V by 1 base and J by 1 base, and 7 bases separated the two germline ends. The CDR3 consists of 14 residues.

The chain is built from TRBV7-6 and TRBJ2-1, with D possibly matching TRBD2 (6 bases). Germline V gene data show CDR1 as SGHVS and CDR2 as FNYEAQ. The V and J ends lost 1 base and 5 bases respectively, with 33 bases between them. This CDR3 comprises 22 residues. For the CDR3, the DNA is TGTGCCAGCAGCTTAGGGAGTCGGGGGTTACTAGGGGCGAAGCAAGGGGACAATGAGCAGTTCTTC. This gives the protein CASSLGSRGLLGAKQGDNEQFF.

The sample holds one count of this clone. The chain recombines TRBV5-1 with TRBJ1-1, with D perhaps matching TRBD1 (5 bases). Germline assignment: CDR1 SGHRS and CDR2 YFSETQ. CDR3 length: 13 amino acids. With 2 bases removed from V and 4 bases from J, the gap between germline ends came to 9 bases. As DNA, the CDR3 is TGCGCCAGCAGCTTAGGGGTTAGCACTGAAGCTTTCTTT. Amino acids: CASSLGVSTEAFF.

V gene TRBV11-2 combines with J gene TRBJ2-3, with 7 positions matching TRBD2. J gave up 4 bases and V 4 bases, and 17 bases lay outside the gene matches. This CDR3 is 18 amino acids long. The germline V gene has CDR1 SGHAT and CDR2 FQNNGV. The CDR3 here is CASSSLIGKRGPPDTQYF. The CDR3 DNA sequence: TGTGCCAGCAGCTCGTTAATAGGAAAGCGGGGTCCCCCAGATACGCAGTATTTT.

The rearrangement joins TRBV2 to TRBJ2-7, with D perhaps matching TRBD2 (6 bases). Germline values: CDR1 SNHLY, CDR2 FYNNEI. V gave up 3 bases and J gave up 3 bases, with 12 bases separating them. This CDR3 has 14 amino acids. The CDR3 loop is CASSERQGGYEQYF. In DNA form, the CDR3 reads TGTGCCAGCAGTGAGAGGCAGGGAGGCTACGAGCAGTACTTC.

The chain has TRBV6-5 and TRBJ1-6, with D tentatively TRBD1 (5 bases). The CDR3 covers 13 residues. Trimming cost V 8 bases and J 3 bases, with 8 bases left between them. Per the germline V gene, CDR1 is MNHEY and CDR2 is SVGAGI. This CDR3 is CASGRGYNSPLHF. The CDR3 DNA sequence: TGTGCCAGCGGTAGGGGCTATAATTCACCCCTCCACTTT.

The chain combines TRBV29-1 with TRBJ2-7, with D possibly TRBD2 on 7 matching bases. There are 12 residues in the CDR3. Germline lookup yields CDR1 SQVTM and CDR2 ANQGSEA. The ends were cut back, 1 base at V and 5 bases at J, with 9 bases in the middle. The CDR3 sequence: CSVEGGGHEQYF. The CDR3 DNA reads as TGCAGCGTTGAAGGGGGGGGCCACGAGCAGTACTTC.

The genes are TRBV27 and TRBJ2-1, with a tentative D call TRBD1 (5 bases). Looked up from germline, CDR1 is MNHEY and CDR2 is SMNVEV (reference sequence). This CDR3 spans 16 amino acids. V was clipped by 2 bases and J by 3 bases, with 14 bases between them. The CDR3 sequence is CASSLVFGQGYNEQFF. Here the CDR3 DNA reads TGTGCCAGCAGTTTAGTGTTTGGGCAGGGCTACAATGAGCAGTTCTTC.

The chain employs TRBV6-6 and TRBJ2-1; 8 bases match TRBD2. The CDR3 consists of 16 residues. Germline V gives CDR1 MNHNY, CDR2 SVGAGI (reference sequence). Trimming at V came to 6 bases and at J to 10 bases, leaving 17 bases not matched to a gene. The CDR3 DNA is TGTGCCAGCAGCTACCCGGGACTAGGTCCCCGAAGGGAGCAGTTCTTC. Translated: CASSYPGLGPRREQFF.

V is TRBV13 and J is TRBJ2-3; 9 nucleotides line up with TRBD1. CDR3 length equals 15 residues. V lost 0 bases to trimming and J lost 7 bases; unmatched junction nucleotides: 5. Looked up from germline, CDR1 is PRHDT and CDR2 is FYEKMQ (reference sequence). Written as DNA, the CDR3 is TGTGCCAGCAGCTTAGGGACAGGGGGGCGTAATACGCAGTATTTT. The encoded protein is CASSLGTGGRNTQYF.

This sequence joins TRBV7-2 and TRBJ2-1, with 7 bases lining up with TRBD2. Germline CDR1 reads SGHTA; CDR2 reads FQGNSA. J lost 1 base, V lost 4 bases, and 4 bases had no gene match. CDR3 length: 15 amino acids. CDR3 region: CASSSLAVSYNEQFF. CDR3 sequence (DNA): TGTGCCAGCAGCTCCCTAGCGGTTTCCTACAATGAGCAGTTCTTC.

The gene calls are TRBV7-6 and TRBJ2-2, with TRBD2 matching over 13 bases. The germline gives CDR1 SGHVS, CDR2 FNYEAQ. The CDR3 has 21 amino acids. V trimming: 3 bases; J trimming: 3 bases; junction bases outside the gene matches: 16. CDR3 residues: CASSFFRPGTSGNGDTGELFF. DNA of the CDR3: TGTGCCAGCAGCTTTTTCAGACCCGGGACTAGCGGGAATGGGGACACCGGGGAGCTGTTTTTT.

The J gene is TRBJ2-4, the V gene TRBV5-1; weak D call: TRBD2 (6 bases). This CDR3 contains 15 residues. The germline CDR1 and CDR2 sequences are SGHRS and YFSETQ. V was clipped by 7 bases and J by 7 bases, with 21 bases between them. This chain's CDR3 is CASGSGGSGGNIQYF. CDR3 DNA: TGCGCCAGCGGTTCCGGCGGGTCTGGGGGGAACATTCAGTACTTC.

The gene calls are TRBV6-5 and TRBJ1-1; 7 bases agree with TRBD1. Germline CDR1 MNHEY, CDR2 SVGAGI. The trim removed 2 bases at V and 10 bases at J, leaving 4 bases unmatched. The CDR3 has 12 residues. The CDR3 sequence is CASSYRQGLAFF. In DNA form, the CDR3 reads TGTGCCAGCAGTTACCGACAGGGTTTAGCTTTCTTT.

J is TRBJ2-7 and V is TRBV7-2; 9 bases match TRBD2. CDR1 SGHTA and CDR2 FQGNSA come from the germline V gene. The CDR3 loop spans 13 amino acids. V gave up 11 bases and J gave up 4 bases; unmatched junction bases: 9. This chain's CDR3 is CAGGLAGFYEQYF. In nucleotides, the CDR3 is TGTGCCGGCGGGCTAGCGGGATTTTACGAGCAGTACTTC.